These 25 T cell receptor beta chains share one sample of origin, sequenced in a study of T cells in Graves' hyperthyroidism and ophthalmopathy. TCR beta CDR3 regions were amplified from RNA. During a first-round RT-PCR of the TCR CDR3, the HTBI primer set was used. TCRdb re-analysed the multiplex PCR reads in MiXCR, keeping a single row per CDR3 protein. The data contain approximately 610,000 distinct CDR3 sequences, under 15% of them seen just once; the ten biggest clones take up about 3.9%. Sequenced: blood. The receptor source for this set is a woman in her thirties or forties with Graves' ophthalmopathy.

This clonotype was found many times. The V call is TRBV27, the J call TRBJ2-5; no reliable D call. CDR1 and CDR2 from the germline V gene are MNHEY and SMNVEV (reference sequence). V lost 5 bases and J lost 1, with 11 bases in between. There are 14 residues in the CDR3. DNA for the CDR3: TGTGCCAGCAGTCCCCGGTCGACCCAAGAGACCCAGTACTTC. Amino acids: CASSPRSTQETQYF.

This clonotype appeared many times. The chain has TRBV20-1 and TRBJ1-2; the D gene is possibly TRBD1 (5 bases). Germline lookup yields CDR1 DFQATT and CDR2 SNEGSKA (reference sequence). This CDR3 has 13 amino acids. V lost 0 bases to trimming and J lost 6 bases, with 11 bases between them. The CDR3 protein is CSARDPRRDGYTF. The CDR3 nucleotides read TGCAGTGCTAGAGATCCTCGCAGGGATGGCTACACCTTC.

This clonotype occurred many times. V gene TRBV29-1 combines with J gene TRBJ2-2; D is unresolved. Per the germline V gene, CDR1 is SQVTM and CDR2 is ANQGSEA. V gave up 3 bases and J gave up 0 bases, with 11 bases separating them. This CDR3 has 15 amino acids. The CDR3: CSVETAGSNTGELFF. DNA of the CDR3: TGCAGCGTTGAGACTGCCGGATCGAACACCGGGGAGCTGTTTTTT.

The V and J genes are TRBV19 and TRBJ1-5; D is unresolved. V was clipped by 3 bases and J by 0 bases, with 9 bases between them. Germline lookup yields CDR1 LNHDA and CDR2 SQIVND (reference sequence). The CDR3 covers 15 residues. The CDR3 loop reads CASSIFRNSNQPQHF. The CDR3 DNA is TGTGCCAGTAGTATTTTTAGGAATAGCAATCAGCCCCAGCATTTT.

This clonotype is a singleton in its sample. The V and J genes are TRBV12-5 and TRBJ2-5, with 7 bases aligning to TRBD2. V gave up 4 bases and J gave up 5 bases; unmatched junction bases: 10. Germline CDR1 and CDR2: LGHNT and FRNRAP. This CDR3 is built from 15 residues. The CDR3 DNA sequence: TGTGCTAGTGGTTCTGAGGCGGGAGCTCTGGAGACCCAGTACTTC. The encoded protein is CASGSEAGALETQYF.

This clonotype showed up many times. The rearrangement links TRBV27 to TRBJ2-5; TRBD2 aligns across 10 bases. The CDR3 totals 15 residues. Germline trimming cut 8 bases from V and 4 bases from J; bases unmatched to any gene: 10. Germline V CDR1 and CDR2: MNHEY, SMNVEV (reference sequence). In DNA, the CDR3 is TGTGCCAGCGGCGTTAGACTAGCGGGTTTAGAGACCCAGTACTTC. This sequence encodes CASGVRLAGLETQYF.

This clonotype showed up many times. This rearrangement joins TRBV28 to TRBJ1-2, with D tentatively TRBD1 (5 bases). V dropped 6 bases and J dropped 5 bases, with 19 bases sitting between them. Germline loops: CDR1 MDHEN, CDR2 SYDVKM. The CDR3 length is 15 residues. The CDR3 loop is CASRSGVRAAYGYTF. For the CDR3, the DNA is TGTGCCAGCAGATCGGGGGTGCGCGCGGCTTATGGCTACACCTTC.

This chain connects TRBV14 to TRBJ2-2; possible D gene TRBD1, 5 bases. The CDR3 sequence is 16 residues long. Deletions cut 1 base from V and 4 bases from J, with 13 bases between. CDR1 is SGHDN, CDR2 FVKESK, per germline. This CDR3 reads CASSQVSGAITGELFF. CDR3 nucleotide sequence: TGTGCCAGCAGCCAAGTATCTGGGGCGATCACCGGGGAGCTGTTTTTT.

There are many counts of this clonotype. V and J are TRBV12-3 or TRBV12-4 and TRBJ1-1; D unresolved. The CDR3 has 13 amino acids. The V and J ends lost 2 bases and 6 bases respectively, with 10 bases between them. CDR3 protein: CASSLRVPPEAFF. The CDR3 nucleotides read TGTGCCAGCAGTTTAAGGGTTCCTCCTGAAGCTTTCTTT.

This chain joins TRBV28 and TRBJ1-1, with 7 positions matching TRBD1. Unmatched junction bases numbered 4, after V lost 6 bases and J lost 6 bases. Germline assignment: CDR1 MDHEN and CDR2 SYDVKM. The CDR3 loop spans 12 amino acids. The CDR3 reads CASSQGVPEAFF. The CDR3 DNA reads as TGTGCCAGCAGCCAGGGGGTCCCTGAAGCTTTCTTT.

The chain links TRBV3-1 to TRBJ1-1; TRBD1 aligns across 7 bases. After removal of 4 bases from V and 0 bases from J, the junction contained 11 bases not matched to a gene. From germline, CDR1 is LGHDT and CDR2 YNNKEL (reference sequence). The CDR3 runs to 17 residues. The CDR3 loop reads CASSPRTGRGVNTEAFF. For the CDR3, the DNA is TGTGCCAGCAGCCCTAGGACAGGCCGGGGGGTGAACACTGAAGCTTTCTTT.

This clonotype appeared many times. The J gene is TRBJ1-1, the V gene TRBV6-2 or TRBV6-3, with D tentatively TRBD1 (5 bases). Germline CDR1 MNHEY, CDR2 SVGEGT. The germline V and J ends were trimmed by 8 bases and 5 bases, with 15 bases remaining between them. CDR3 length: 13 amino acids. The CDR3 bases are TGTGCCAGCCTGCGGGGGGTAAGAACTGAAGCTTTCTTT. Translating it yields CASLRGVRTEAFF.

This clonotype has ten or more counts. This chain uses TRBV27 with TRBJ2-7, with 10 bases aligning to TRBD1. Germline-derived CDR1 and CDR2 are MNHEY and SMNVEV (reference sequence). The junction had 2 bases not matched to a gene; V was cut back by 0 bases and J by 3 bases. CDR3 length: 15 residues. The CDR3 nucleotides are TGTGCCAGCAGTTTATCAGGGGACAGGGGCTACGAGCAGTACTTC. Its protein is CASSLSGDRGYEQYF.

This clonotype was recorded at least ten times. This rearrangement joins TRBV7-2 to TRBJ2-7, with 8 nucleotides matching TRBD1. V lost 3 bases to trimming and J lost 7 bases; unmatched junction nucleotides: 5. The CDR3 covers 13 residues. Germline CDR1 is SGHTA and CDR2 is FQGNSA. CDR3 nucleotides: TGTGCCAGCAGCTTCGGACAGGGCCGGGAGCAGTACTTC. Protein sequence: CASSFGQGREQYF.

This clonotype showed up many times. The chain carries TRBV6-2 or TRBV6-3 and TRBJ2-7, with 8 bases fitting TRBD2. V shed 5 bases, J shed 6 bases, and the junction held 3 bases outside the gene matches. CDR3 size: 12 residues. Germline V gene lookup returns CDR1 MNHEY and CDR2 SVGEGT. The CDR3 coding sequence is TGTGCCAGCAGTCACGGGGGGGGCGAGCAGTACTTC. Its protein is CASSHGGGEQYF.

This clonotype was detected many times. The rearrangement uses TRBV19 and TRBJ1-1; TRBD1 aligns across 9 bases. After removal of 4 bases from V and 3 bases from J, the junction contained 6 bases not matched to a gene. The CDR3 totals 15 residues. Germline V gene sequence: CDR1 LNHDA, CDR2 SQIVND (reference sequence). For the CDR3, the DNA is TGTGCCAGTAGTAAGGCACAGGGGGCGGACACTGAAGCTTTCTTT. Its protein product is CASSKAQGADTEAFF.

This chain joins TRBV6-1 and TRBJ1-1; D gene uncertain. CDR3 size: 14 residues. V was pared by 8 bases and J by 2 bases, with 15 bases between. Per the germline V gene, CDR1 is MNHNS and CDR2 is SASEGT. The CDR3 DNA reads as TGTGCCAGCGGGTGGCGGCGACTAAACACTGAAGCTTTCTTT. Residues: CASGWRRLNTEAFF.

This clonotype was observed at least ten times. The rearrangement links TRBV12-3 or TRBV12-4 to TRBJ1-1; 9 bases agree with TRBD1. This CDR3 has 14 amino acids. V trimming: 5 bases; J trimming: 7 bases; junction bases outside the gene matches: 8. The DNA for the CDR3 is TGTGCCAGCAGTCAGACGGGACAGGGAGGTGAAGCTTTCTTT. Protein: CASSQTGQGGEAFF.

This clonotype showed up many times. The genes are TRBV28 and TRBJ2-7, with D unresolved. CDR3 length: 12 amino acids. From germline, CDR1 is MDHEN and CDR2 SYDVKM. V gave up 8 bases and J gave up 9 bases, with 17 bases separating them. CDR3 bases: TGTGCCAGCCGTTACCCAGGAGCCGCGCAGTACTTC. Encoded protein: CASRYPGAAQYF.

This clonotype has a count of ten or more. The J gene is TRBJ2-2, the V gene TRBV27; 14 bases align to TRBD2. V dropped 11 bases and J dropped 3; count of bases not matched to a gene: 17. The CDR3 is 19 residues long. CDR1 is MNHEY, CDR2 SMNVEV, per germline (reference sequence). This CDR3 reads CARPGAGTSGSEDTGELFF. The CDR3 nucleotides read TGTGCCCGCCCCGGGGCCGGGACTAGCGGGAGTGAGGACACCGGGGAGCTGTTTTTT.

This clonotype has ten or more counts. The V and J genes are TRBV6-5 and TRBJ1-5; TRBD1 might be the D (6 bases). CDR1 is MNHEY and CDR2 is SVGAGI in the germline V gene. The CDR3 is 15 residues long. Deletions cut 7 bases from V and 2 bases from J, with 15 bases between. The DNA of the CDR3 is TGTGCCAGCAAGGGGAGGGGGGGCGGCAATCAGCCCCAGCATTTT. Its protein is CASKGRGGGNQPQHF.

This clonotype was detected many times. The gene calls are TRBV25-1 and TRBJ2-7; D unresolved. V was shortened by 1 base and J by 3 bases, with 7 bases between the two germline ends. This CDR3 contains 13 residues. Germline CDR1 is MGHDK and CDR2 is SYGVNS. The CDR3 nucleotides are TGTGCCAGCAGTGAATTGCGTGGCTACGAGCAGTACTTC. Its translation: CASSELRGYEQYF.

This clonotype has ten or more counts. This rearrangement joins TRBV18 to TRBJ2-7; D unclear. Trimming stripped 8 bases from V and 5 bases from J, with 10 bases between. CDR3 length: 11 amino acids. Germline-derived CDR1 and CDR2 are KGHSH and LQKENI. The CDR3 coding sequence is TGTGCCAGCAGCCCCGGGCACGAGCAGTACTTC. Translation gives CASSPGHEQYF. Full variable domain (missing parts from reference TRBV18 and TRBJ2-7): NAGVMQNPRHLVRRRGQEARLRCSPMKGHSHVYWYRQLPEEGLKFMVYLQKENIIDESGMPKERFSAEFPKEGPSILRIQQVVRGDSAAYFCASSPGHEQYFGPGTRLTVT.

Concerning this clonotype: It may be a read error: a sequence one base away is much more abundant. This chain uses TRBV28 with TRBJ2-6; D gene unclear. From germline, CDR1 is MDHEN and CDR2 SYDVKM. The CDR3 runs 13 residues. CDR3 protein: CAGSQSGANVLTF. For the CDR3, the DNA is TGTGCCGGCAGTCAATCTGGGGCCAACGTCCTGACTTTC.

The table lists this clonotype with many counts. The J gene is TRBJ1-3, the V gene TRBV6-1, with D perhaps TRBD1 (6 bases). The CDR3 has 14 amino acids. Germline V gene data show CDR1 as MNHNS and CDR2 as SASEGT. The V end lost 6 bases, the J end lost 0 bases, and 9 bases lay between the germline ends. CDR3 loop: CASSRGNSGNTIYF. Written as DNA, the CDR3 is TGTGCCAGCAGCAGGGGCAACTCTGGAAACACCATATATTTT.